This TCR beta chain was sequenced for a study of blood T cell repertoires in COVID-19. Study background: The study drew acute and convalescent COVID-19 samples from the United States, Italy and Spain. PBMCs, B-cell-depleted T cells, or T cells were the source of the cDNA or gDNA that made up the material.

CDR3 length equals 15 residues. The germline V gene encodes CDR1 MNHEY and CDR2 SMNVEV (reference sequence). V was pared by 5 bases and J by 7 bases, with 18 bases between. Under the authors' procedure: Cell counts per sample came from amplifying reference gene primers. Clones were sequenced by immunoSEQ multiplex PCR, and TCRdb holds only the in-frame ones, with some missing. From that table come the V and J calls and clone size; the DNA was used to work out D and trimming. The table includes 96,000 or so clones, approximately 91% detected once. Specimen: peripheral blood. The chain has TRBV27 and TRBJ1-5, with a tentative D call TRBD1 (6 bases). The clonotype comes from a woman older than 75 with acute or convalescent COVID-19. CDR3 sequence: CASSPAGANPQPQHF. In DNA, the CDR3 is TGTGCCAGCAGTCCGGCGGGGGCCAATCCCCAGCCCCAGCATTTT.